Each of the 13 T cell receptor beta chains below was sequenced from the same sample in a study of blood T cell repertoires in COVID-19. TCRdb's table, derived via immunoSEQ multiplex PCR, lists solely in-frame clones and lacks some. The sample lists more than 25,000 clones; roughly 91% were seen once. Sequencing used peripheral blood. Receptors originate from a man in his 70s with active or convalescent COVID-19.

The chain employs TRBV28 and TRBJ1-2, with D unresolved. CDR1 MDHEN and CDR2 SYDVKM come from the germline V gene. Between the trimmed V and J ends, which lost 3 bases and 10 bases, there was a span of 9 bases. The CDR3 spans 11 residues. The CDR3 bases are TGTGCCAGCAGTTTTCGGGTTGACTACACCTTC. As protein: CASSFRVDYTF.

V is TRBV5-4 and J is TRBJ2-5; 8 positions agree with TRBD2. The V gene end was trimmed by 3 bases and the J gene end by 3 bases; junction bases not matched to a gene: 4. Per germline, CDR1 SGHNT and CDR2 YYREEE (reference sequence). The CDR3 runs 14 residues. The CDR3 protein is CASSSAGGEETQYF. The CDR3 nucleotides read TGTGCCAGCAGCTCCGCGGGGGGTGAAGAGACCCAGTACTTC.

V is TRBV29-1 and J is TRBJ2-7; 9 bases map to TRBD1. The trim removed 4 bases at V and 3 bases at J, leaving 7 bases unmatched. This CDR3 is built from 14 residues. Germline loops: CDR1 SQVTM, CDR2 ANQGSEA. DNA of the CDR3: TGCAGCGTTGGGGTACAGGGGGCTAGCTACGAGCAGTACTTC. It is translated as CSVGVQGASYEQYF.

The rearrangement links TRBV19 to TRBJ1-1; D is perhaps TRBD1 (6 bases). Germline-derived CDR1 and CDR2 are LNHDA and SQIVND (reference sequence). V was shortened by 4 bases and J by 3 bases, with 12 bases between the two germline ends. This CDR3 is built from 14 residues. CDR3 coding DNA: TGTGCCAGTAGTACTCAACAGGGTCACACTGAAGCTTTCTTT. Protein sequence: CASSTQQGHTEAFF.

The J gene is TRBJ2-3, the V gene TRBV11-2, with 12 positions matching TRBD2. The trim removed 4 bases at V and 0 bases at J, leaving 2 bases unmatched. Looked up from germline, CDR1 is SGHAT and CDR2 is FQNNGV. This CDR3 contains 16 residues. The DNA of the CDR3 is TGTGCCAGCAGCTCTCTAGCGGGAGGGAGCACAGATACGCAGTATTTT. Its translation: CASSSLAGGSTDTQYF.

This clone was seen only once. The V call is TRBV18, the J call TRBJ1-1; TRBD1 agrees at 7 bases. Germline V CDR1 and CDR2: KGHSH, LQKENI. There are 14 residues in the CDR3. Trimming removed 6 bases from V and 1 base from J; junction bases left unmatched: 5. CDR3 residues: CASSGGTANTEAFF. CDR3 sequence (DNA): TGTGCCAGCTCCGGAGGGACAGCGAACACTGAAGCTTTCTTT.

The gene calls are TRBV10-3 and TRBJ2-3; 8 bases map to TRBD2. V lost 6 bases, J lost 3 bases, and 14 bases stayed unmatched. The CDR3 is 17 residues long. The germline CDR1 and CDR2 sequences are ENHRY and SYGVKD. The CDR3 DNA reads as TGTGCCATCAGGAGGGGACTAGGAAATGTCGCAACAGATACGCAGTATTTT. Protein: CAIRRGLGNVATDTQYF.

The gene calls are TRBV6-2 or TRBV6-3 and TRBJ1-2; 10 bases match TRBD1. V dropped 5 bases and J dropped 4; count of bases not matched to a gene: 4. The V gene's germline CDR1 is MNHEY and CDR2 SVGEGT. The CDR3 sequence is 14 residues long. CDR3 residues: CASSGQGGSYGYTF. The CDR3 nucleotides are TGTGCCAGCAGTGGACAGGGGGGTAGCTATGGCTACACCTTC.

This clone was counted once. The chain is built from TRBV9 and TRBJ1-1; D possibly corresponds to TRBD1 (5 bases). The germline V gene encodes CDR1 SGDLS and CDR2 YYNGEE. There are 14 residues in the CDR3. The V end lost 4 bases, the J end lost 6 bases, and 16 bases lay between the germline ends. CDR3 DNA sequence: TGTGCCAGCAGCCCTTGGGGTAGGGGCTCTGAAGCTTTCTTT. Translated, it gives CASSPWGRGSEAFF.

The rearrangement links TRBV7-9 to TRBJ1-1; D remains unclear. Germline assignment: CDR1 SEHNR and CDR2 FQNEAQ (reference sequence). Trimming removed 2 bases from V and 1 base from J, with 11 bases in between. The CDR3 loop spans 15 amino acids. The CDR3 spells CASSLRPRGNTEAFF. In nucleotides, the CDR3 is TGTGCCAGCAGCTTAAGGCCCCGGGGGAACACTGAAGCTTTCTTT.

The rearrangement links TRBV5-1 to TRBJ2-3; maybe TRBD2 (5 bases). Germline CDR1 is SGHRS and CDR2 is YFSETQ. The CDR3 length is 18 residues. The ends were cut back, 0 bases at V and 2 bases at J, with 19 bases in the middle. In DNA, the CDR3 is TGCGCCAGCAGCTTGGATCCAGGCGGTGGAGGTGTCACAGATACGCAGTATTTT. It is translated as CASSLDPGGGGVTDTQYF. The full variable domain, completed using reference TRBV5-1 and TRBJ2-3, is KAGVTQTPRYLIKTRGQQVTLSCSPISGHRSVSWYQQTPGQGLQFLFEYFSETQRNKGNFPGRFSGRQFSNSRSEMNVSTLELGDSALYLCASSLDPGGGGVTDTQYFGPGTRLTVL.

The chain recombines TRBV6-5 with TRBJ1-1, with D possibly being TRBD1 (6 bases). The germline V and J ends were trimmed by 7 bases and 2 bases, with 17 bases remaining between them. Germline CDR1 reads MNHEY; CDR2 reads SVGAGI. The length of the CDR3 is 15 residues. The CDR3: CASIFWGGRNTEAFF. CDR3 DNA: TGTGCCAGCATTTTCTGGGGGGGGCGTAACACTGAAGCTTTCTTT.

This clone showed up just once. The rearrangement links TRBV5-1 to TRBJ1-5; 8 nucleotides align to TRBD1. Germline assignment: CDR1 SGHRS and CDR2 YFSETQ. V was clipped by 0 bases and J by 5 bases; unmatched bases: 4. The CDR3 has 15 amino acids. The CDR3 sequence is CASSLGQGPDQPQHF. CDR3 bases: TGCGCCAGCAGCTTGGGACAGGGGCCGGATCAGCCCCAGCATTTT.